A single sample is the source of the 16 T cell receptor beta chains below, sequenced in a study of cytomegalovirus exposure and HLA in healthy donors. PCR used 60 Vbeta primers and 13 Jbeta primers. Some clones are missing from TCRdb's copy, which holds only in-frame ones; the method was immunoSEQ multiplex PCR. This sample has 200,000 to 250,000 clones, with 75% to 85% found just once. The sample taken for sequencing was PBMCs. Every receptor here comes from a girl under 18 in good health and CMV-seronegative.

The chain carries TRBV28 and TRBJ2-7; tentatively, D is TRBD2 (5 bases). The CDR3 extends over 14 amino acids. Germline-derived CDR1 and CDR2 are MDHEN and SYDVKM. V dropped 6 bases and J dropped 11 bases, with 23 bases sitting between them. The CDR3 spells CASSSAESHGEEYF. CDR3 sequence (DNA): TGTGCCAGCAGCTCAGCGGAGTCCCATGGTGAGGAGTACTTC.

The V gene is TRBV30, the J gene TRBJ1-5; D uncertain. Germline CDR1 and CDR2: GTSNPN and SVGIG (reference sequence). This CDR3 is 13 amino acids long. V shed 3 bases and J shed 3 bases, with 9 bases lying between them. As DNA, the CDR3 is TGTGCCTGGAGCGGGAGTACCAATCAGCCCCAGCATTTT. It encodes CAWSGSTNQPQHF.

The chain links TRBV5-4 to TRBJ2-5; TRBD2 matches 12 bases. CDR1 and CDR2 from the germline V gene are SGHNT and YYREEE (reference sequence). The V gene end was trimmed by 2 bases and the J gene end by 5 bases; junction bases not matched to a gene: 16. The CDR3 contains 19 residues. CDR3 loop: CASSLEKLAGGLAGETQYF. The CDR3 nucleotides are TGTGCCAGCAGCTTAGAAAAGCTAGCGGGAGGGTTAGCGGGGGAGACCCAGTACTTC. The full variable domain, completed using reference TRBV5-4 and TRBJ2-5, is ETGVTQSPTHLIKTRGQQVTLRCSSQSGHNTVSWYQQALGQGPQFIFQYYREEENGRGNFPPRFSGLQFPNYSSELNVNALELDDSALYLCASSLEKLAGGLAGETQYFGPGTRLLVL.

The chain joins TRBV19 to TRBJ2-7; 7 nucleotides line up with TRBD1. Per the germline V gene, CDR1 is LNHDA and CDR2 is SQIVND (reference sequence). The junction had 8 bases not matched to a gene; V was cut back by 5 bases and J by 7 bases. The CDR3 is 13 residues long. The CDR3 is CASSANRGGEQYF. The CDR3 DNA reads TGTGCCAGTAGTGCAAACAGGGGCGGGGAGCAGTACTTC.

CDR3 nucleotide sequence: TGTGCCAGCATAACAGGAAAGAACATTCAGTACTTC. This translates into CASITGKNIQYF. J is TRBJ2-4 and V is TRBV28; a weak D match, TRBD1 (5 bases). Germline lookup yields CDR1 MDHEN and CDR2 SYDVKM. V was shortened by 7 bases and J by 7 bases, with 11 bases between the two germline ends. The CDR3 runs to 12 residues. The whole variable domain, filled in from reference TRBV28 and TRBJ2-4, reads DVKVTQSSRYLVKRTGEKVFLECVQDMDHENMFWYRQDPGLGLRLIYFSYDVKMKEKGDIPEGYSVSREKKERFSLILESASTNQTSMYLCASITGKNIQYFGAGTRLSVL.

This chain joins TRBV11-2 and TRBJ2-1; 8 positions agree with TRBD2. V trimming: 1 base; J trimming: 8 bases; junction bases outside the gene matches: 7. The V gene's germline CDR1 is SGHAT and CDR2 FQNNGV. This CDR3 has 15 residues. DNA of the CDR3: TGTGCCAGCAGCTTAGGGGGCAGCGGGAGCTATGAGCAGTTCTTC. Its protein is CASSLGGSGSYEQFF.

The chain recombines TRBV4-1 with TRBJ1-4; 9 bases agree with TRBD1. Germline V gives CDR1 MGHRA, CDR2 YSYEKL. The CDR3 is 17 residues long. Trimming took 4 bases from V and 7 from J; bases not matched to a gene: 13. CDR3 sequence (DNA): TGCGCCAGCAGCCCCGGGACAGGGCAACGTAGGGGTGAAAAACTGTTTTTT. It translates to CASSPGTGQRRGEKLFF.

The chain combines TRBV30 with TRBJ2-1, with D perhaps matching TRBD2 (6 bases). V was trimmed by 0 bases and J by 6 bases, leaving 21 bases between them. CDR1 is GTSNPN, CDR2 SVGIG, per germline (reference sequence). The CDR3 contains 17 residues. This CDR3 reads CAWSVGAGSYMGNEQFF. CDR3 DNA sequence: TGTGCCTGGAGTGTTGGGGCGGGAAGCTATATGGGCAATGAGCAGTTCTTC. Together with reference TRBV30 and TRBJ2-1, the CDR3 gives the full variable domain: SQTIHQWPATLVQPVGSPLSLECTVEGTSNPNLYWYRQAAGRGLQLLFYSVGIGQISSEVPQNLSASRPQDRQFILSSKKLLLSDSGFYLCAWSVGAGSYMGNEQFFGPGTRLTVL.

This chain links TRBV28 with TRBJ2-7; TRBD2 aligns across 7 bases. CDR1 and CDR2 (germline): MDHEN, SYDVKM. V shed 4 bases, J shed 5 bases, and the junction held 14 bases outside the gene matches. CDR3 length: 16 residues. CDR3 sequence: CASSSPRGEVDHEQYF. For the CDR3, the DNA is TGTGCCAGCAGTTCCCCCCGGGGGGAGGTGGACCACGAGCAGTACTTC. Looking up the rest from reference TRBV28 and TRBJ2-7 gives the full variable domain: DVKVTQSSRYLVKRTGEKVFLECVQDMDHENMFWYRQDPGLGLRLIYFSYDVKMKEKGDIPEGYSVSREKKERFSLILESASTNQTSMYLCASSSPRGEVDHEQYFGPGTRLTVT.

The CDR3 sequence: CASRTTGVYEQYF. CDR3 nucleotide sequence: TGTGCCAGCAGGACGACAGGTGTCTACGAGCAGTACTTC. The gene calls are TRBV2 and TRBJ2-7; possible D gene TRBD1, 6 bases. Germline V gene sequence: CDR1 SNHLY, CDR2 FYNNEI. The germline V and J ends were trimmed by 6 bases and 3 bases, with 12 bases remaining between them. This CDR3 contains 13 residues.

The chain couples TRBV27 to TRBJ2-6; 7 nucleotides align to TRBD1. Germline trimming cut 6 bases from V and 2 bases from J; bases unmatched to any gene: 10. This CDR3 comprises 17 residues. Germline lookup yields CDR1 MNHEY and CDR2 SMNVEV (reference sequence). The CDR3 region has the DNA TGTGCCAGCAGAAAGACAGGGACCCAGGCTGGGGCCAACGTCCTGACTTTC. This sequence encodes CASRKTGTQAGANVLTF.

This clone was recorded a few times. The CDR3 region has the DNA TGTGCCAGCAGTTCACCGTTTGGGAGGGGTTGGTACGAGCAGTACTTC. Translating gives CASSSPFGRGWYEQYF. The rearrangement links TRBV6-5 to TRBJ2-7; TRBD2 matches 7 bases. This CDR3 has 16 residues. Per germline, CDR1 MNHEY and CDR2 SVGAGI. Trimming took 4 bases from V and 4 from J; bases not matched to a gene: 13.

This clone was counted a single time. The V gene is TRBV6-5, the J gene TRBJ2-1; TRBD2 aligns across 9 bases. After removal of 5 bases from V and 2 bases from J, the junction contained 4 bases not matched to a gene. Germline loops: CDR1 MNHEY, CDR2 SVGAGI. This CDR3 contains 15 residues. The CDR3 reads CASSLSGGTYNEQFF. CDR3 sequence (DNA): TGTGCCAGCAGTCTTAGCGGGGGAACCTACAATGAGCAGTTCTTC.

In its sample, this clone was seen once. The genes are TRBV7-2 and TRBJ1-2, with 7 bases aligning to TRBD1. The length of the CDR3 is 13 residues. CDR1 SGHTA and CDR2 FQGNSA come from the germline V gene. The junction had 6 bases not matched to a gene; V was cut back by 4 bases and J by 7 bases. The CDR3 protein is CASSSQGVGGYTF. The CDR3 DNA follows: TGTGCCAGCAGCTCTCAGGGGGTCGGTGGCTACACCTTC.

In its sample, this clone was seen a few times. This chain uses TRBV6-6 with TRBJ2-7; 8 bases map to TRBD1. Germline V gives CDR1 MNHNY, CDR2 SVGAGI (reference sequence). After removal of 8 bases from V and 3 bases from J, the junction contained 12 bases not matched to a gene. This CDR3 region has 15 residues. CDR3 bases: TGTGCCAGCGGAGATCCGAGGACAGGGATCTACGAGCAGTACTTC. Translation: CASGDPRTGIYEQYF.

This CDR3 reads CASSNRGTSGSWNTGELFF. The CDR3 nucleotides are TGTGCCAGCAGCAATCGAGGGACTAGCGGGAGTTGGAACACCGGGGAGCTGTTTTTT. The rearrangement uses TRBV5-8 and TRBJ2-2, with 14 bases matching TRBD2. V trimming: 4 bases; J trimming: 1 base; junction bases outside the gene matches: 9. CDR3 length equals 19 residues. The germline gives CDR1 SGHTS, CDR2 YDEGEE.